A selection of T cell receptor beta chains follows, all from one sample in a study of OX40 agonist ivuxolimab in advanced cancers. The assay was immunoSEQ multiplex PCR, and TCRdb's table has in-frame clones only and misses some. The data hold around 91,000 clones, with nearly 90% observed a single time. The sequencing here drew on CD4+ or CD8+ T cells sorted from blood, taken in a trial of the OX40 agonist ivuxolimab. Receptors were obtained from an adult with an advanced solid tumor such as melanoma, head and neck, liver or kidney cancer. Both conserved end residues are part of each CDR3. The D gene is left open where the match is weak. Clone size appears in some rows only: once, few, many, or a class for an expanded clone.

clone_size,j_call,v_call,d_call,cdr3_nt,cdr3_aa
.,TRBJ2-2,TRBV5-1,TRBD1,TGCGCCAGCAGCAGAATTCCGGGACAGTCGGACACCGGGGAGCTGTTTTTT,CASSRIPGQSDTGELFF
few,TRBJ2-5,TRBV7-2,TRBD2,TGTGCCAGCAGCTTACTAGCGGGGGGTCAAGAGACCCAGTACTTC,CASSLLAGGQETQYF
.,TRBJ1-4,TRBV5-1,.,TGCGCCAGCAGCTTGGGGTCAACTAATGAAAAACTGTTTTTT,CASSLGSTNEKLFF
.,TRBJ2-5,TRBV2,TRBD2,TGTGCCAGCAGTGTAAGCGGGGGGGCGGAGACCCAGTACTTC,CASSVSGGAETQYF
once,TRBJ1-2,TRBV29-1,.,TGCAGCGTTGCGCTGGACAACCTGGCCTTC,CSVALDNLAF
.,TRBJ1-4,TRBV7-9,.,TGTGCCAGCAGCTTAGTGTCAGGGACAACTAATGAAAAACTGTTTTTT,CASSLVSGTTNEKLFF
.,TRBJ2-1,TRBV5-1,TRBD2,TGCGCCAGCAGCTCTTTAGCGGGGCCCTACAATGAGCAGTTCTTC,CASSSLAGPYNEQFF
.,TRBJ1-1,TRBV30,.,TGTGCCTGGAGTGTGTCGACCCAGTCTGAAGCTTTCTTT,CAWSVSTQSEAFF
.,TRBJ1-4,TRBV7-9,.,TGTGCCAGCAGCTTAGGTTGGAGGAGAGGTAATGAAAAACTGTTTTTT,CASSLGWRRGNEKLFF
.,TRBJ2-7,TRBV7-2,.,TGTGCCAGCAGCTTAGCGGGAGATCGCTACGAGCAGTACTTC,CASSLAGDRYEQYF
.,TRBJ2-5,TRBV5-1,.,TGCGCCAGCAGCTTGCCGGGGGAAGAGACCCAGTACTTC,CASSLPGEETQYF
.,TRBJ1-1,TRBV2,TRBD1,TGTGCCAGCAGAAGGGGACAGTATGAAGCTTTCTTT,CASRRGQYEAFF
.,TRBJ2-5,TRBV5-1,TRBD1,TGCGCCAGCAGCTTCACAGGGGGTTTTGAGACCCAGTACTTC,CASSFTGGFETQYF
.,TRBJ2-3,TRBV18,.,TGTGCCAGCTCACCGGATAGTAGCTCAGATACGCAGTATTTT,CASSPDSSSDTQYF
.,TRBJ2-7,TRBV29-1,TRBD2,TGCAGCGTTGATAGAGGACTAGCGGGAGACGAGCAGTACTTC,CSVDRGLAGDEQYF
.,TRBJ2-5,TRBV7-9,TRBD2,TGTGCCAGCAGCCCCCTGGGGGGGCAAGAGACCCAGTACTTC,CASSPLGGQETQYF
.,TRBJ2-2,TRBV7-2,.,TGTGCCAGCAGCTCAACCAGGAACACCGGGGAGCTGTTTTTT,CASSSTRNTGELFF
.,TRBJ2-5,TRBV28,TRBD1,TGTGCCAGCAGTACAGAGACAGGGGGCGTCGAGACCCAGTACTTC,CASSTETGGVETQYF
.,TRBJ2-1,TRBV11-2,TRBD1,TGTGCCAGCATTGGACAGGGGGCTGGAAATGAGCAGTTCTTC,CASIGQGAGNEQFF
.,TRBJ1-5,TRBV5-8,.,TGTGCCAGCAACCACAGGGTGACCGCTTCATATAGCAATCAGCCCCAGCATTTT,CASNHRVTASYSNQPQHF
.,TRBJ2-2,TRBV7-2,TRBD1,TGTGCCAGCAGCTTAGCGCTCCGGGGGACAGGGAACACCGGGGAGCTGTTTTTT,CASSLALRGTGNTGELFF
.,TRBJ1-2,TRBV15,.,TGTGCCACCAGCAGAGGTAGGACCTATGGCTACACCTTC,CATSRGRTYGYTF
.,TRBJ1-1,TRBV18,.,TGTGCCAGCCGGGGGGCGCGGGTTGAAGCTTTCTTT,CASRGARVEAFF
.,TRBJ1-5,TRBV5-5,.,TGTGCCAGCAGCTTGTATGCCAATGTCAATCAGCCCCAGCATTTT,CASSLYANVNQPQHF
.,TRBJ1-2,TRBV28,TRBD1,TGTGCCAGCAGCCCAGGGGGGGTACTTAACTATGGCTACACCTTC,CASSPGGVLNYGYTF
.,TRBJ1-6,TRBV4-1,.,TGCGCCAGCAGCCAAGGGGTTTGGCCCCTCCACTTT,CASSQGVWPLHF
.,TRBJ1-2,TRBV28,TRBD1,TGTGCCAGCAGTGGAAACAGGGGAAGTAAGGACTATGGCTACACCTTC,CASSGNRGSKDYGYTF
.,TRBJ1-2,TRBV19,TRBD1,TGTGCCAGTAGTTTACCGGGACAGCTTAATTATGGCTACACCTTC,CASSLPGQLNYGYTF
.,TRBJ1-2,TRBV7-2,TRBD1,TGTGCCAGCTCAATTCGACAGGGGCCGCTTAACTATGGCTACACCTTC,CASSIRQGPLNYGYTF
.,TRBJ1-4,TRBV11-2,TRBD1,TGTGCCAGCAGCTCTTTCAGGGGGAATGAAAAACTGTTTTTT,CASSSFRGNEKLFF